A single TCR beta chain is shown here with its context. Seattle-derived patients entered the study during active infection and were followed longitudinally. Clones were sequenced by immunoSEQ multiplex PCR, and TCRdb holds only the in-frame ones, with some missing. Altogether 250,000 to 350,000 clones are present, approximately 92% being singletons, with the ten largest covering under 7%. This sample stems from a study of blood T cell repertoires in COVID-19. Study in general: In each case, the material was cDNA or gDNA derived from T cells, B-cell-depleted T cells, or PBMCs.

Sequencing input: peripheral blood. The receptor's source is a woman aged 25 to 45 with COVID-19, enrolled during active disease.

For the CDR3, the DNA is TGTGCCAGCAGCTTGGACAGAAATGAAAAACTGTTTTTT. It is translated as CASSLDRNEKLFF. V is TRBV5-4 and J is TRBJ1-4, with unresolved D. Trimming removed 0 bases at V and 5 bases at J, with 5 bases between. Germline V gene sequence: CDR1 SGHNT, CDR2 YYREEE (reference sequence). The CDR3 extends over 13 amino acids.